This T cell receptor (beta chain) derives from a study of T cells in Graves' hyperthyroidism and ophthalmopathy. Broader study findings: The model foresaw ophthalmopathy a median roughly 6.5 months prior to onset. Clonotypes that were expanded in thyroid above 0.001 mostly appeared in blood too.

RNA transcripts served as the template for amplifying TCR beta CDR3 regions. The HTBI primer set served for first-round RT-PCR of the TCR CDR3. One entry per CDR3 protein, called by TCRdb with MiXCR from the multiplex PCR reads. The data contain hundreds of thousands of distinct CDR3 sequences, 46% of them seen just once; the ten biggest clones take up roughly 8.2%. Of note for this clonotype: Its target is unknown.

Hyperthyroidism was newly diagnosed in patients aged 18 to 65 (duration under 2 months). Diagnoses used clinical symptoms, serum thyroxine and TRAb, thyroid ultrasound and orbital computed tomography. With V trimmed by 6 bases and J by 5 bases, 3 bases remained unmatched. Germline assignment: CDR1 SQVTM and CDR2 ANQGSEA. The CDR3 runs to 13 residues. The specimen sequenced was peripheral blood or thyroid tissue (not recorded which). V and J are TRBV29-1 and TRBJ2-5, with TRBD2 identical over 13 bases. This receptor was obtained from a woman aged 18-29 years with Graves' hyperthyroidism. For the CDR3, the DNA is TGCAGCGTGGGGACTAGCGGGAAGGAGACCCAGTACTTC. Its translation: CSVGTSGKETQYF.